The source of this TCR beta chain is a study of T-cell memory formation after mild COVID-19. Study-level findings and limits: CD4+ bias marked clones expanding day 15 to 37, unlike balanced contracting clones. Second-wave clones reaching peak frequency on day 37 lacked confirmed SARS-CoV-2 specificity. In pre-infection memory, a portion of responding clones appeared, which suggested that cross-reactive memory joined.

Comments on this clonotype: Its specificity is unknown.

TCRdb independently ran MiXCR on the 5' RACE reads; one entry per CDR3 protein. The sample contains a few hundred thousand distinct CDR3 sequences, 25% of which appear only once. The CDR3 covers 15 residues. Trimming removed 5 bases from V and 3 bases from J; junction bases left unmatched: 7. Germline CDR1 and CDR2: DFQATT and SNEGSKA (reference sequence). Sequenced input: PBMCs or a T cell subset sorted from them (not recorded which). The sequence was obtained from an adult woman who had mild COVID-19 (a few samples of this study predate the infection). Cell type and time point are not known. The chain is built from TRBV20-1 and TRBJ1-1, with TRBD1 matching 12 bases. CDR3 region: CSARDRGRPDTEAFF. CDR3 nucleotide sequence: TGCAGTGCTCGGGACAGGGGGCGTCCGGACACTGAAGCTTTCTTT.